Below are 25 T cell receptor beta chains sequenced from a single sample in a study of blood T cell repertoires in COVID-19. The method was immunoSEQ multiplex PCR; TCRdb's version includes in-frame clones alone and lacks a portion of them. The profile shows 100,000 to 120,000 clones, 81% of them singletons. Material for sequencing was peripheral blood. The source of these receptors is a woman aged 70-85 years with acute or convalescent COVID-19.

The CDR3 region is CASSFGTSGVYNEQFF. The CDR3 DNA is TGTGCCAGCAGTTTTGGGACTAGCGGAGTCTACAATGAGCAGTTCTTC. The J gene is TRBJ2-1, the V gene TRBV28; 11 bases map to TRBD2. Germline CDR1 reads MDHEN; CDR2 reads SYDVKM. Losses at the gene ends were 3 bases for V and 3 bases for J; bases not matched to a gene: 4. This CDR3 is 16 amino acids long.

The V and J genes are TRBV30 and TRBJ1-2, with a weak D call TRBD1 (5 bases). The CDR3 length is 13 residues. Trimming shortened V by 3 bases and J by 5 bases, and 13 bases separated the two germline ends. Germline CDR1 and CDR2: GTSNPN and SVGIG (reference sequence). This CDR3 reads CAWSTFSGYGYTF. The DNA of the CDR3 is TGTGCCTGGAGCACCTTCTCAGGGTATGGCTACACCTTC.

The rearrangement uses TRBV4-3 and TRBJ1-2; a possible D gene is TRBD1 (6 bases). The germline V gene encodes CDR1 LGHNA and CDR2 YSLEER. The V and J ends lost 4 bases and 7 bases respectively, with 22 bases between them. The CDR3 runs to 16 residues. The CDR3 DNA sequence: TGCGCCAGCAGCCGAACGGGACAAGAAGGAACTGCTGGCTACACCTTC. Translating gives CASSRTGQEGTAGYTF.

V usage is TRBV3-1 (or the pseudogene TRBV3-2) and J usage is TRBJ2-1, with D possibly TRBD2 on 6 matching bases. Germline CDR1 LGHDT, CDR2 YNNKEL (reference sequence). V dropped 6 bases and J dropped 2 bases, with 14 bases sitting between them. The CDR3 has 15 amino acids. The CDR3 sequence: CASSQSGGAYNEQFF. DNA of the CDR3: TGTGCCAGCAGTCAGTCTGGAGGGGCCTACAATGAGCAGTTCTTC.

The V gene is TRBV7-9, the J gene TRBJ1-1, with D possibly TRBD1 on 5 matching bases. Trimming left V 5 bases short and J 5 bases short, with 9 bases between. CDR3 size: 12 residues. Germline assignment: CDR1 SEHNR and CDR2 FQNEAQ (reference sequence). The CDR3 nucleotides read TGTGCCAGCAGCCTGGGACTAACTGAAGCTTTCTTT. Its protein product is CASSLGLTEAFF.

The V gene is TRBV19, the J gene TRBJ2-6; perhaps TRBD2 as D (5 bases). The CDR3 spans 14 residues. Deletions cut 7 bases from V and 2 bases from J, with 9 bases between. Germline loops: CDR1 LNHDA, CDR2 SQIVND (reference sequence). The CDR3 DNA follows: TGTGCCAGTACTACGAGGGCTGGGGCCAACGTCCTGACTTTC. This sequence encodes CASTTRAGANVLTF.

This clone was found once. The CDR3 region has the DNA TGTGCCAGCAGCTTAGGAGGAGAAAAACTGTTTTTT. Its protein product is CASSLGGEKLFF. The genes are TRBV11-2 and TRBJ1-4; D gene unclear. CDR3 size: 12 residues. Trimming cost V 1 base and J 8 bases, with 5 bases left between them. The V gene's germline CDR1 is SGHAT and CDR2 FQNNGV.

This clone was seen more than once but under ten times. A junction end diverges from the germline sequence, so it may reflect a read error. The chain combines TRBV7-7 with TRBJ2-2; 7 bases align to TRBD2. The CDR3 runs to 14 residues. Germline V gene sequence: CDR1 SSHAT, CDR2 FNYEAQ (reference sequence). CDR3 sequence (DNA): TGTGCTAGCAGCTATTCCGGGGGGTCCGGGGAGCTGTTTTTT. Protein sequence: CASSYSGGSGELFF.

The chain recombines TRBV7-2 with TRBJ2-7; tentative D call: TRBD1 (5 bases). The germline CDR1 and CDR2 sequences are SGHTA and FQGNSA. V shed 2 bases and J shed 1 base, with 15 bases lying between them. The length of the CDR3 is 16 residues. The CDR3 nucleotides read TGTGCCAGCAGCTTAACCGCGTGGGGCAGATCCTACGAGCAGTACTTC. Amino acid sequence: CASSLTAWGRSYEQYF.

The V call is TRBV30, the J call TRBJ1-3, with a possible D match to TRBD1 (6 bases). Germline CDR1 reads GTSNPN; CDR2 reads SVGIG (reference sequence). V was clipped by 5 bases and J by 4 bases, with 12 bases between them. The CDR3 spans 13 residues. The CDR3 DNA is TGTGCCTGGCTAAGGGGGTCCGGAAACACCATATATTTT. Its translation is CAWLRGSGNTIYF.

V usage is TRBV28 and J usage is TRBJ2-3; TRBD2 aligns across 9 bases. V was pared by 5 bases and J by 2 bases, with 8 bases of the junction left unmatched. Germline loops: CDR1 MDHEN, CDR2 SYDVKM. This CDR3 contains 16 residues. The CDR3 sequence is CASSPLAGSNTDTQYF. CDR3 in DNA: TGTGCCAGCAGTCCTCTAGCGGGGTCTAACACAGATACGCAGTATTTT.

The gene calls are TRBV6-2 or TRBV6-3 and TRBJ1-6; 7 bases fit TRBD1. The CDR3 sequence is 14 residues long. Per the germline V gene, CDR1 is MNHEY and CDR2 is SVGEGT. V was pared by 4 bases and J by 7 bases, with 4 bases of the junction left unmatched. CDR3 sequence: CASSFDRENSPLHF. For the CDR3, the DNA is TGTGCCAGCAGTTTTGACAGGGAGAATTCACCCCTCCACTTT.

A single count supports this clone. V gene TRBV18 combines with J gene TRBJ2-1, with 10 bases lining up with TRBD1. Losses at the gene ends were 4 bases for V and 6 bases for J; bases not matched to a gene: 3. Germline V gives CDR1 KGHSH, CDR2 LQKENI. The CDR3 runs 14 residues. CDR3 amino acids: CASSRGQGLNEQFF. The CDR3 coding sequence is TGTGCCAGCTCACGGGGACAGGGGCTCAATGAGCAGTTCTTC.

The V call is TRBV10-2, the J call TRBJ1-1; 10 bases match TRBD1. CDR3 length: 15 residues. The J segment lost 7 bases and the V segment lost 3 bases, leaving 8 bases of the junction unmatched. The germline gives CDR1 WSHSY, CDR2 SAAADI. The CDR3 bases are TGCGCCAGCAGTGATCAAGACAGGGGGCAGGTTGAAGCTTTCTTT. The encoded protein is CASSDQDRGQVEAFF.

The chain couples TRBV15 to TRBJ2-7; D might be TRBD2 (5 bases). Trimming removed 1 base at V and 1 base at J, with 8 bases between. Germline lookup yields CDR1 LNHNV and CDR2 YYDKDF (reference sequence). The CDR3 is 14 residues long. CDR3 bases: TGTGCCACCAGCAGAGTACGCGGGTCCTACGAGCAGTACTTC. It is translated as CATSRVRGSYEQYF.

This chain connects TRBV2 to TRBJ2-3; possibly TRBD1 for D (6 bases). With 8 bases removed from V and 3 bases from J, the gap between germline ends came to 15 bases. The germline CDR1 and CDR2 sequences are SNHLY and FYNNEI. The CDR3 covers 14 residues. The DNA for the CDR3 is TGTGCCAGCCGCCACAGGGTAGTTACAGATACGCAGTATTTT. Its translation: CASRHRVVTDTQYF.

This clone was seen only a few times. The rearrangement joins TRBV11-1 to TRBJ1-1; 7 bases fit TRBD1. Losses at the gene ends were 5 bases for V and 10 bases for J; bases not matched to a gene: 10. This CDR3 contains 13 residues. Germline V CDR1 and CDR2: SGHAT, FQDESV (reference sequence). CDR3 DNA: TGTGCCAGCAGCCTCAGACAGGGCCGGGGAGCTTTCTTT. Protein product: CASSLRQGRGAFF. The complete variable domain, with remaining parts taken from reference TRBV11-1 and TRBJ1-1, reads EAEVAQSPRYKITEKSQAVAFWCDPISGHATLYWYRQILGQGPELLVQFQDESVVDDSQLPKDRFSAERLKGVDSTLKIQPAELGDSAMYLCASSLRQGRGAFFGQGTRLTVV.

This chain joins TRBV4-3 and TRBJ2-3, with D uncertain. The V gene's germline CDR1 is LGHNA and CDR2 YSLEER. CDR3 length: 16 residues. With 1 base removed from V and 4 bases from J, the gap between germline ends came to 15 bases. CDR3 sequence: CASSQVSPGSADTQYF. The CDR3 DNA sequence: TGCGCCAGCAGCCAAGTTAGTCCAGGTTCGGCAGATACGCAGTATTTT.

V gene TRBV19 combines with J gene TRBJ1-1; a weak D match, TRBD1 (5 bases). The V gene's germline CDR1 is LNHDA and CDR2 SQIVND (reference sequence). V lost 6 bases and J 5 bases, leaving 13 bases between the germline ends. The CDR3 spans 13 residues. The CDR3 DNA is TGTGCCAGTAGCTTTGGCAGGGCTACTGAAGCTTTCTTT. Residues: CASSFGRATEAFF. The full variable domain, rest sourced from reference TRBV19 and TRBJ1-1, is DGGITQSPKYLFRKEGQNVTLSCEQNLNHDAMYWYRQDPGQGLRLIYYSQIVNDFQKGDIAEGYSVSREKKESFPLTVTSAQKNPTAFYLCASSFGRATEAFFGQGTRLTVV.

The rearrangement joins TRBV28 to TRBJ1-5; a possible D gene is TRBD1 (6 bases). Germline V gene sequence: CDR1 MDHEN, CDR2 SYDVKM. The CDR3 loop spans 17 amino acids. Trimming removed 6 bases at V and 5 bases at J, with 23 bases between. The CDR3 DNA reads TGTGCCAGCAGAATTCCCATTCCAGGGGCAGCTGATCAGCCCCAGCATTTT. Residues: CASRIPIPGAADQPQHF.

The V call is TRBV19, the J call TRBJ1-6; D might be TRBD1 (5 bases). CDR3 size: 15 residues. Germline V lookup: CDR1 LNHDA, CDR2 SQIVND (reference sequence). Trimming pared 4 bases from V and 6 bases from J, leaving 13 bases between. The CDR3 reads CASSTRGQGNSPLHF. The CDR3 DNA follows: TGTGCCAGTAGTACCCGAGGCCAGGGTAATTCACCCCTCCACTTT.

V is TRBV30 and J is TRBJ2-2, with 7 nucleotides matching TRBD1. The length of the CDR3 is 14 residues. Germline CDR1 reads GTSNPN; CDR2 reads SVGIG (reference sequence). With 2 bases clipped from V and 4 bases from J, the junction kept 4 bases outside the gene matches. In DNA, the CDR3 is TGTGCCTGGAGTAATAGGGGGCGCACCGGGGAGCTGTTTTTT. Protein: CAWSNRGRTGELFF.

The chain joins TRBV19 to TRBJ2-1, with 10 nucleotides matching TRBD2. V lost 6 bases and J lost 5; bases outside the gene matches: 7. Germline loops: CDR1 LNHDA, CDR2 SQIVND (reference sequence). The CDR3 runs to 15 residues. CDR3 nucleotide sequence: TGTGCCAGTAGCAATCTAGCGGGAGTAGACAATGAGCAGTTCTTC. Translated: CASSNLAGVDNEQFF. Combining the CDR3 with reference TRBV19 and TRBJ2-1 gives the whole variable domain DGGITQSPKYLFRKEGQNVTLSCEQNLNHDAMYWYRQDPGQGLRLIYYSQIVNDFQKGDIAEGYSVSREKKESFPLTVTSAQKNPTAFYLCASSNLAGVDNEQFFGPGTRLTVL.

This chain uses TRBV7-2 with TRBJ1-3; TRBD1 matches at 7 bases. Losses at the gene ends were 5 bases for V and 1 base for J; bases not matched to a gene: 8. From germline, CDR1 is SGHTA and CDR2 FQGNSA. The CDR3 is 16 residues long. The CDR3 sequence is CASSPLPTGSGNTIYF. CDR3 DNA: TGTGCCAGCAGCCCACTTCCGACAGGGTCTGGAAACACCATATATTTT.

The sample holds one count of this clone. The chain recombines TRBV12-3 or TRBV12-4 with TRBJ1-2, with a possible D match to TRBD1 (5 bases). The CDR3 totals 13 residues. V was trimmed by 6 bases and J by 2 bases, leaving 10 bases between them. CDR3 loop: CASSHGGNYGYTF. The CDR3 DNA reads as TGTGCCAGCAGCCACGGGGGAAACTATGGCTACACCTTC.